This is a list of T cell receptor beta chains from one sample in a study of T cells after posttransplantation cyclophosphamide. Measured with immunoSEQ multiplex PCR; TCRdb has only the in-frame clones, and not every one. The sample shows about 32,000 clones, 70% to 90% of them seen only once. Sequencing used PBMCs. These receptors were collected from a woman aged 40 to 50 with a blood cancer, CMV-positive, and with a related stem cell donor. Each CDR3 is given without its conserved first and last residue. Size is stated for part of the rows, as once, few or many counts, or as a class when the clone is expanded.

size: NA; V: TRBV7-9; J: TRBJ1-1; length: 11; CDR3: ASSLPNEAEAF
size: once; V: TRBV7-2; J: TRBJ2-1; length: 12; CDR3: ASSFGQGGNEQF
size: NA; V: TRBV6-6; J: TRBJ1-4; length: 11; CDR3: ASSFPRGEKLF
size: NA; V: TRBV28; J: TRBJ1-1; length: 14; CDR3: ASSFLGGVGNTEAF
size: NA; V: TRBV7-2; J: TRBJ2-3; length: 13; CDR3: ASSLGTGPPDTQY
size: once; V: TRBV4-1; J: TRBJ2-3; length: 12; CDR3: ASSQMGSGATQY
size: once; V: TRBV29-1; J: TRBJ2-1; length: 13; CDR3: SVTYRDRVYNEQF
size: NA; V: TRBV19; J: TRBJ1-2; length: 12; CDR3: ASSETGGGHGYT
size: NA; V: TRBV7-6; J: TRBJ2-1; length: 15; CDR3: ASSLEGGEGSYNEQF
size: NA; V: TRBV5-4; J: TRBJ2-5; length: 13; CDR3: ASSFWTGGRETQY
size: NA; V: TRBV9; J: TRBJ1-2; length: 13; CDR3: ASSVARQGAQGYT
size: NA; V: TRBV28; J: TRBJ2-1; length: 12; CDR3: ASNHRVGYNEQF
size: NA; V: TRBV11-3; J: TRBJ2-2; length: 15; CDR3: ASSLGLASGFTGELF
size: NA; V: TRBV7-2; J: TRBJ2-7; length: 11; CDR3: ASSPDNFYEQY